This T cell receptor beta chain was captured in a study of blood T cell repertoires in COVID-19 (TCRdb year 2020). In terms of the full investigation: The collaborator samples originated in the United States, Italy and Spain and spanned the acute and convalescent phases of COVID-19. The prospective study material was composed of cDNA or gDNA derived from T cells, B-cell-depleted T cells, or PBMCs. Subjects who had been exposed to COVID-19, were actively infected with it, or had recovered from it provided the deeply sampled blood TCRbeta repertoires that made up the dataset. The repertoires were released in a freely available public database intended as a resource for research on the immune response to SARS-CoV-2. The samples were drawn from the first 160 participants of the ongoing ImmuneRACE study and from 1,254 subjects provided by 6 global collaborators. Nearly every sample came with metadata listing a de-identified subject ID, COVID-19 status, age in years and sex. Where available, HLA class I and class II types were taken from metadata supplied by the sample provider and were not determined by assay-based typing. Here is what the overall study found, with its caveats: The quantity of clinical and demographic metadata differed by source and by participant and was supplied without curation.

TCRbeta CDR3 regions were amplified from genomic DNA using the immunoSEQ Assay, a bias-controlled multiplex PCR. The authors' analysis ran thus. The number of nucleated cells in each sample was estimated from the amplification of reference gene primers within the assay. Sequence reads were collapsed and filtered to measure the absolute abundance of every unique TCRbeta CDR3 rearrangement. Productive Simpson clonality was computed per sample as the square root of Simpson's diversity index over productive rearrangements. TCRdb took over this immuneACCESS table, retaining in-frame rearrangements with V and J assigned. Such tables are incomplete; in checked studies, under half of the missing clones stem from an unresolved V gene, and the remainder is unexplained. The V and J calls and clone size are taken from that table; D and trimming were inferred from the DNA. This sample comprises about 250,000 clones, roughly 82% of them detected only once. Clones ranked in the top ten supply approximately 4.9% of the sample.

The trim is 9 bases for V and 0 bases for J, with a gap of 7 bases between the germline ends. Looking up the germline V gene yields CDR1 KGHDR and CDR2 SFDVKD. The CDR3 starts with the cysteine, ends with the phenylalanine, and has 13 residues. Only CDR3 DNA remains: 39 bases, in frame from the first base. The table lists this clone with a count of one. Its antigen remains unidentified. Qualities for individual bases were not recorded, and no much larger clone is one base off. Collaborating institutions collected whole blood in K2EDTA tubes following their own protocols. Collaborator samples were shipped for TCRbeta analysis as frozen whole blood, isolated PBMCs, or DNA extracted from either sample type.

Rearrangement joined TRBV24-1 to TRBJ2-2; the D segment cannot be called with confidence. The clonotype was recovered from a woman of 80 years or more with active or convalescent COVID-19. Source material: peripheral blood. The encoded CDR3 is CATSETNTGELFF. The DNA is TGTGCCACCTCCGAGACGAACACCGGGGAGCTGTTTTTT.